This T cell receptor (beta chain) was sequenced for a study of blood T cell repertoires in COVID-19 (dated by TCRdb to the early 2020s). With respect to the entire study: Samples covering the acute and convalescent phases of COVID-19 were provided by collaborators in the United States, Italy and Spain. The samples were drawn from two sources: the first 160 participants of the ongoing ImmuneRACE study, and 950 to 1,500 subjects contributed by 6 global collaborators. Where HLA class I and class II types were available, the types were taken from metadata supplied by the sample provider, not from assay-based typing. The sample metadata nearly always contained a de-identified subject ID, COVID-19 status, age in years and sex. The prospective study material was composed of cDNA or gDNA derived from T cells, B-cell-depleted T cells, or PBMCs. Subjects who had been exposed to COVID-19, were actively infected with it, or had recovered from it provided the deeply sampled blood TCRbeta repertoires that made up the dataset. A freely available public database, intended as a resource for researchers studying the immune response to SARS-CoV-2, is where the repertoires were released.

The CDR3, cysteine through phenylalanine, is 14 amino acids long. Only CDR3 DNA remains: 42 bases, in frame from the first base. CDR1 and CDR2 are drawn from the germline V gene (reference sequence): DFQATT, SNEGSKA. Unmatched junction bases come to 2, with V trimmed by 3 bases and J by 0 bases. Overall study results and their limits: The quantity of clinical and demographic metadata differed by source and by participant and was supplied without curation.

One collaborating source in Seattle enrolled patients during active infection and followed them longitudinally through the course of disease. The collaborating institutions used their own protocols to collect whole blood in K2EDTA tubes. For TCRbeta analysis, collaborators shipped samples in one of three forms: frozen whole blood, isolated PBMCs, or DNA extracted from either of those sample types. The immunoSEQ Assay, a bias-controlled multiplex PCR, was used to amplify TCRbeta CDR3 regions from genomic DNA. Per the authors' processing: The number of nucleated cells in each sample was estimated from the amplification of reference gene primers within the assay. To quantify the absolute abundance of each unique TCRbeta CDR3 rearrangement, sequence reads were collapsed and filtered. Productive Simpson clonality was computed per sample as the square root of Simpson's diversity index over productive rearrangements. TCRdb stores this immuneACCESS table with in-frame sequences only. Part of the clones is absent; in the studies checked, under half of the shortfall reflects unresolved V genes, and no reason is known for the rest. V and J calls plus clone size are reproduced from that table; the DNA served to infer D and trimming. In all, the sample holds approximately 250,000 clones, and approximately 86% of those were seen once. The ten most abundant clones make up about an eighth of the sample.

About this clone itself: Its antigen remains undetermined. Base quality data are lacking; no much larger clone is found one base away.

The sequence is built from TRBV20-1 and TRBJ2-3, and 8 junctional nucleotides match TRBD2. Sequenced material: peripheral blood. This TCR was sampled from a woman aged 70 to 79 with COVID-19, enrolled during active disease. DNA sequence: TGCAGTGCTAGTGCGGGGGGAAGCACAGATACGCAGTATTTT. Its translation is CSASAGGSTDTQYF.